This T cell receptor beta chain stems from a study of CD8 T cells in ankylosing spondylitis. This clonotype has ten or more counts. Library preparation for TCR beta used quantitative 5'-RACE with molecular barcodes. In TCRdb, the 5' RACE reads were re-called with MiXCR into one record per CDR3 protein. Seen here are 100,000 to 150,000 distinct CDR3 sequences, roughly 7.3% observed once, and the top ten hold 12%. The ends lost 5 bases at V and 6 bases at J; junction bases unmatched: 7. This CDR3 has 15 residues. CDR1 SGHRS and CDR2 YFSETQ come from the germline V gene. Sequenced: blood, either unsorted or a sorted T cell fraction (not recorded which). The sequence was obtained from a male donor with ankylosing spondylitis or in good health (not recorded which). This sequence joins TRBV5-1 and TRBJ2-3, with 12 bases matching TRBD2. CDR3 protein: CASRQLAGGMDTQYF. The DNA of the CDR3 is TGCGCCAGCAGGCAACTAGCGGGAGGAATGGATACGCAGTATTTT.